Below, 25 T cell receptor beta chains from the same sample are listed, as sequenced in a study of shared clonotypes between healthy human individuals (dated by TCRdb to 2019 to 2021). Library generation was performed with the immunoSEQ multiplex PCR assay. Imported from immuneACCESS, the table was reduced by TCRdb to in-frame sequences with V and J called. These copies leave out some clones; in studies compared against another copy, an unresolved V gene accounts for under half, and the cause of the remainder is not known. The sample records millions of clones, roughly 96% of which are singletons. The ten largest clones represent roughly 0.13% of the sample. Sample: naive CD4+ T cells sorted from blood. The sample's cell subset or site label is to be understood as: CD45RA+ positively selected. These receptor sequences come from a man between 18 and 35 years old in good health.

The chain recombines TRBV5-1 with TRBJ1-4, with 10 bases identical to TRBD1. Per germline, CDR1 SGHRS and CDR2 YFSETQ. The CDR3 sequence is 15 residues long. V lost 4 bases, J lost 8 bases, and 8 bases stayed unmatched. CDR3 DNA: TGCGCCAGCAGCCCGCAGGGGACAGGGGACGAAAAACTGTTTTTT. Translating it yields CASSPQGTGDEKLFF.

This clone was observed a single time. The chain has TRBV6-5 and TRBJ2-1; possible D gene TRBD1, 5 bases. Trimming removed 2 bases at V and 7 bases at J, with 9 bases between. CDR3 size: 13 residues. Germline loops: CDR1 MNHEY, CDR2 SVGAGI. CDR3 loop: CASSYRRANEQFF. The CDR3 DNA sequence: TGTGCCAGCAGTTACCGCAGGGCGAATGAGCAGTTCTTC.

This clone has just one count. The rearrangement uses TRBV10-3 and TRBJ2-7, with 9 bases aligning to TRBD2. Losses at the gene ends were 7 bases for V and 5 bases for J; bases not matched to a gene: 3. This CDR3 comprises 12 residues. Germline V lookup: CDR1 ENHRY, CDR2 SYGVKD. CDR3 sequence reads: CAIKTSGNEQYF. In nucleotides, the CDR3 is TGTGCCATCAAGACTAGCGGAAACGAGCAGTACTTC.

This clone turned up a few times. Distinct nucleotide sequences in the sample also encode this CDR3. V is TRBV6-1 and J is TRBJ1-1; a weak D match, TRBD1 (6 bases). The V end lost 7 bases, the J end lost 2 bases, and 8 bases lay between the germline ends. The CDR3 spans 12 residues. Per germline, CDR1 MNHNS and CDR2 SASEGT. CDR3 sequence reads: CASTQGNTEAFF. CDR3 bases: TGTGCCAGCACACAGGGCAACACTGAAGCTTTCTTT.

This clone is a singleton in its sample. The CDR3 loop reads CASSPTGTGVSPLHF. In DNA, the CDR3 is TGTGCCAGCAGCCCCACCGGGACAGGGGTTTCACCCCTCCACTTT. The chain links TRBV7-2 to TRBJ1-6, with 10 nucleotides matching TRBD1. The CDR3 totals 15 residues. V lost 5 bases to trimming and J lost 9 bases; unmatched junction nucleotides: 7. The germline CDR1 and CDR2 sequences are SGHTA and FQGNSA.

This chain connects TRBV6-5 to TRBJ2-3; 8 nucleotides match TRBD2. This CDR3 is built from 14 residues. The germline V gene has CDR1 MNHEY and CDR2 SVGAGI. V lost 6 bases, J lost 3 bases, and 5 bases stayed unmatched. CDR3 sequence reads: CASRGLVGTDTQYF. The CDR3, as DNA: TGTGCCAGCAGGGGACTAGTCGGAACAGATACGCAGTATTTT.

Concerning this clone itself: Within the sample, other DNA sequences also encode this same CDR3. The J gene is TRBJ2-1, the V gene TRBV28; TRBD1 matches at 10 bases. This CDR3 is 15 amino acids long. V lost 4 bases to trimming and J lost 3 bases; unmatched junction nucleotides: 3. Germline CDR1 MDHEN, CDR2 SYDVKM. The DNA of the CDR3 is TGTGCCAGCAGTTCCAGGACAGGGGGCTACAATGAGCAGTTCTTC. Protein: CASSSRTGGYNEQFF.

This clone was seen only once. The chain joins TRBV28 to TRBJ1-5; D not certain. Germline loops: CDR1 MDHEN, CDR2 SYDVKM. Trimming stripped 6 bases from V and 3 bases from J, with 15 bases between. The CDR3 extends over 15 amino acids. In DNA, the CDR3 is TGTGCCAGCAGCCCACGTCGTACGGACAATCAGCCCCAGCATTTT. Translation: CASSPRRTDNQPQHF.

The chain couples TRBV29-1 to TRBJ1-2; D unresolved. CDR3 length: 14 residues. Germline assignment: CDR1 SQVTM and CDR2 ANQGSEA. V gave up 0 bases and J gave up 5 bases, with 13 bases separating them. CDR3 loop: CSVEDLEAGYGYTF. CDR3 DNA: TGCAGCGTTGAAGATCTGGAAGCCGGTTATGGCTACACCTTC.

The chain carries TRBV2 and TRBJ1-6, with TRBD1 as a possible D gene (6 bases). Trimming removed 7 bases from V and 10 bases from J, with 20 bases in between. CDR3 length equals 15 residues. Germline V CDR1 and CDR2: SNHLY, FYNNEI. The CDR3 DNA reads TGTGCCAGCAAGAAAAACGGGGGCAAAGGGTCACCCCTCCACTTT. Amino acid sequence: CASKKNGGKGSPLHF.

This clone came up once. The chain has TRBV7-2 and TRBJ1-2; 7 nucleotides match TRBD1. V lost 5 bases to trimming and J lost 3 bases; unmatched junction nucleotides: 6. CDR1 and CDR2 from the germline V gene are SGHTA and FQGNSA. There are 14 residues in the CDR3. The CDR3 DNA is TGTGCCAGCAGCCCCCAACAGGGGTACTATGGCTACACCTTC. This codes for CASSPQQGYYGYTF.

On this clone: Other DNA sequences in this sample translate to the same CDR3. The chain carries TRBV20-1 and TRBJ2-5; no clear D gene. Germline V gene lookup returns CDR1 DFQATT and CDR2 SNEGSKA (reference sequence). The CDR3 is 11 amino acids. The V end lost 5 bases, the J end lost 2 bases, and 6 bases lay between the germline ends. The CDR3 is CSARTQETQYF. The CDR3 DNA reads as TGCAGTGCTCGGACGCAAGAGACCCAGTACTTC.

CDR3 residues: CASRLELCVTGSNEQYF. CDR3 coding DNA: TGTGCAAGTCGCTTAGAATTATGTGTTACAGGGAGTAACGAGCAGTACTTC. This chain links TRBV12-2 with TRBJ2-5; TRBD1, the D gene given by the table, was not confirmed from the DNA. The end of the DNA aligns better with TRBJ2-7, so the J call may be wrong. TRBV12-2 is flagged as a pseudogene. The CDR3 sequence is 17 residues long.

The rearrangement uses TRBV7-2 and TRBJ2-7; D remains unclear. The CDR3 sequence is 15 residues long. The ends were cut back, 5 bases at V and 6 bases at J, with 20 bases in the middle. CDR1 is SGHTA, CDR2 FQGNSA, per germline. This CDR3 is CASSDVDRAPGEQYF. The CDR3 coding sequence is TGTGCCAGCAGCGACGTAGACCGGGCCCCGGGCGAGCAGTACTTC.

This clone was picked up one time. This rearrangement joins TRBV5-8 to TRBJ1-5; D uncertain. This CDR3 region has 17 residues. V was trimmed by 2 bases and J by 0 bases, leaving 15 bases between them. Looked up from germline, CDR1 is SGHTS and CDR2 is YDEGEE. Here the CDR3 reads CASSFAYGRASNQPQHF. For the CDR3, the DNA is TGTGCCAGCAGCTTCGCGTACGGGAGGGCTAGCAATCAGCCCCAGCATTTT. The full variable domain, its missing parts supplied by reference TRBV5-8 and TRBJ1-5, is EAGVTQSPTHLIKTRGQQATLRCSPISGHTSVYWYQQALGLGLQFLLWYDEGEERNRGNFPPRFSGRQFPNYSSELNVNALELEDSALYLCASSFAYGRASNQPQHFGDGTRLSIL.

As DNA, the CDR3 is TGTGCCAGCAGCTCAGCTGCTGGAAACACCATATATTTT. Translating gives CASSSAAGNTIYF. This chain connects TRBV7-6 to TRBJ1-3; no reliable D call. CDR3 length: 13 residues. Germline assignment: CDR1 SGHVS and CDR2 FNYEAQ. The ends were cut back, 4 bases at V and 2 bases at J, with 6 bases in the middle.

V is TRBV6-5 and J is TRBJ2-7; 7 nucleotides align to TRBD2. CDR3 length: 15 amino acids. V lost 6 bases and J lost 4; bases outside the gene matches: 12. CDR1 and CDR2 (germline): MNHEY, SVGAGI. The CDR3 loop reads CASRGGGGGPYEQYF. The CDR3 DNA follows: TGTGCCAGCAGAGGAGGCGGGGGAGGGCCGTACGAGCAGTACTTC.

J is TRBJ2-7 and V is TRBV5-1; 9 bases match TRBD1. Germline V CDR1 and CDR2: SGHRS, YFSETQ. Trimming took 4 bases from V and 2 from J; bases not matched to a gene: 7. The CDR3 loop spans 15 amino acids. CDR3 in amino acids: CASSPEGQGAYEQYF. CDR3 nucleotide sequence: TGCGCCAGCAGCCCGGAGGGACAGGGAGCCTACGAGCAGTACTTC.

The chain combines TRBV18 with TRBJ1-5, with unresolved D. The CDR3 length is 12 residues. The V and J ends lost 5 bases and 11 bases respectively, with 13 bases between them. CDR1 is KGHSH, CDR2 LQKENI, per germline. The CDR3 DNA reads as TGTGCCAGCTCATTGGACGATATGGCCCAGCATTTT. It codes for CASSLDDMAQHF.

This clone was detected only a few times. V and J are TRBV29-1 and TRBJ1-4; TRBD1 matches 9 bases. Per the germline V gene, CDR1 is SQVTM and CDR2 is ANQGSEA. J was trimmed by 5 bases and V by 7 bases; bases with no gene match: 8. This CDR3 region has 14 residues. The CDR3 region is CSASSGTGNEKLFF. The DNA of the CDR3 is TGCAGCGCCTCTTCCGGGACAGGGAATGAAAAACTGTTTTTT.

The rearrangement joins TRBV4-1 to TRBJ2-1; 8 positions agree with TRBD2. The CDR3 has 13 amino acids. The germline V gene encodes CDR1 MGHRA and CDR2 YSYEKL. With V trimmed by 0 bases and J by 15 bases, 7 bases remained unmatched. CDR3 loop: CASSQDPGGIRFF. CDR3 coding DNA: TGCGCCAGCAGCCAAGATCCGGGGGGGATACGGTTCTTC.

The chain has TRBV5-4 and TRBJ2-5; 15 nucleotides align to TRBD2. V dropped 5 bases and J dropped 1; count of bases not matched to a gene: 15. The germline CDR1 and CDR2 sequences are SGHNT and YYREEE (reference sequence). The CDR3 runs to 20 residues. CDR3 sequence: CASSAVRGLAGGSVQETQYF. CDR3 DNA sequence: TGTGCCAGCAGTGCTGTTAGGGGACTAGCGGGGGGTAGTGTCCAAGAGACCCAGTACTTC.

CDR3: CAWNGGRASTGELFF. The CDR3 DNA sequence: TGTGCCTGGAACGGCGGGAGGGCCAGCACCGGGGAGCTGTTTTTT. The rearrangement links TRBV30 to TRBJ2-2; 9 nucleotides match TRBD2. CDR3 length equals 15 residues. The germline V gene has CDR1 GTSNPN and CDR2 SVGIG (reference sequence). The ends lost 4 bases at V and 4 bases at J; junction bases unmatched: 7.

The rearrangement joins TRBV5-1 to TRBJ2-7; either TRBD1 or TRBD2 may supply D (6 bases each). V shed 0 bases and J shed 2 bases, with 15 bases lying between them. The CDR3 spans 16 residues. CDR1 and CDR2 from the germline V gene are SGHRS and YFSETQ. Here the CDR3 reads CASSLASGAGAYEQYF. The CDR3 DNA reads as TGCGCCAGCAGCTTGGCCTCGGGGGCTGGGGCCTACGAGCAGTACTTC. Full variable domain (outside the CDR3, taken from reference TRBV5-1 and TRBJ2-7): KAGVTQTPRYLIKTRGQQVTLSCSPISGHRSVSWYQQTPGQGLQFLFEYFSETQRNKGNFPGRFSGRQFSNSRSEMNVSTLELGDSALYLCASSLASGAGAYEQYFGPGTRLTVT.

The chain carries TRBV6-1 and TRBJ2-3; D is possibly TRBD1 (5 bases). CDR3 length equals 13 residues. Trimming pared 7 bases from V and 6 bases from J, leaving 14 bases between. Looked up from germline, CDR1 is MNHNS and CDR2 is SASEGT. The CDR3 coding sequence is TGTGCCAGCATCAGAGACAGAGTGGATACGCAGTATTTT. Amino acid sequence: CASIRDRVDTQYF.